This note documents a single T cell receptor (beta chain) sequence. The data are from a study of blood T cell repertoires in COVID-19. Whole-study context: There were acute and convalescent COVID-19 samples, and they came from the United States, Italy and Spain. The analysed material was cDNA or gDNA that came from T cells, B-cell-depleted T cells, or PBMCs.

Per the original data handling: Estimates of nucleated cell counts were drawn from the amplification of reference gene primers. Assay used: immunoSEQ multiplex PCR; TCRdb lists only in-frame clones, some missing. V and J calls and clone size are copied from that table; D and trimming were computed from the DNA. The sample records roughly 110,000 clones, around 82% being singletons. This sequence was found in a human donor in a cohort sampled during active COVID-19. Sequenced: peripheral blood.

The DNA for the CDR3 is TGTGCCACCAGTGCCGTAAACGGGGTCTACAATGAGCAGTTCTTC. Translated: CATSAVNGVYNEQFF. The V and J genes are TRBV24-1 and TRBJ2-1; a possible D gene is TRBD2 (5 bases). CDR1 and CDR2 (germline): KGHDR, SFDVKD. The CDR3 loop spans 15 amino acids. Trimming removed 5 bases at V and 3 bases at J, with 13 bases between.